The 3 T cell receptor beta chains below were found in one sample sequenced in a study of shared clonotypes between healthy human individuals. Here immunoSEQ multiplex PCR was the method, and the copy in TCRdb shows in-frame clones only, minus some. The sample holds a few million clones, around nine tenths seen once. The sequencing input was naive CD4+ T cells sorted from blood. Subset: CD45RA+ positively selected. These receptors were collected from a man between 18 and 35 years old in good health.

V gene TRBV5-1 combines with J gene TRBJ1-2; weak D call: TRBD1 (5 bases). There are 19 residues in the CDR3. Germline values: CDR1 SGHRS, CDR2 YFSETQ. The ends were cut back, 4 bases at V and 2 bases at J, with 27 bases in the middle. For the CDR3, the DNA is TGCGCCAGCAGCCAGACCGTGCGGGGCGGGAGGGGAACCAACTATGGCTACACCTTC. Translated: CASSQTVRGGRGTNYGYTF. Full variable domain (missing parts from reference TRBV5-1 and TRBJ1-2): KAGVTQTPRYLIKTRGQQVTLSCSPISGHRSVSWYQQTPGQGLQFLFEYFSETQRNKGNFPGRFSGRQFSNSRSEMNVSTLELGDSALYLCASSQTVRGGRGTNYGYTFGSGTRLTVV.

The chain joins TRBV6-1 to TRBJ2-6; D could derive from TRBD1 or TRBD2 (5 bases each). Germline V gene data show CDR1 as MNHNS and CDR2 as SASEGT. The CDR3 runs 15 residues. V was shortened by 8 bases and J by 0 bases, with 11 bases between the two germline ends. The CDR3 spells CASGTEISGANVLTF. The CDR3 DNA follows: TGTGCCAGCGGGACGGAGATCTCTGGGGCCAACGTCCTGACTTTC.

On this clone itself: Other DNA sequences in this sample translate to the same CDR3. The rearrangement joins TRBV28 to TRBJ2-5; D might be TRBD1 or TRBD2, each matching 5 bases. V lost 8 bases, J lost 5 bases, and 15 bases lay in between. This CDR3 has 13 residues. Per the germline V gene, CDR1 is MDHEN and CDR2 is SYDVKM. CDR3 DNA: TGTGCCAGCCGAAGTGGGGGATTGGAGACCCAGTACTTC. Amino acid sequence: CASRSGGLETQYF.